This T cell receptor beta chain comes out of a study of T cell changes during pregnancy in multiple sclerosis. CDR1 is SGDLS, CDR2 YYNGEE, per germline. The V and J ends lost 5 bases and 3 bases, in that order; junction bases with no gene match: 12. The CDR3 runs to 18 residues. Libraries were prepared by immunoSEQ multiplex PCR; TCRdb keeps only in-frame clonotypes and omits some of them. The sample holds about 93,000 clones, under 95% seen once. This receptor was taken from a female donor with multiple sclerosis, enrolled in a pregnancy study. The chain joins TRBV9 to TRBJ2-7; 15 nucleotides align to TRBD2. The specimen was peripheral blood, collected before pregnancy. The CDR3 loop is CASSDDPRTSGRGYEQYF. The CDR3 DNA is TGTGCCAGCAGTGACGACCCTCGGACTAGCGGGAGGGGCTACGAGCAGTACTTC.